Sequencing of this T cell receptor beta chain was carried out in a study of human T cells and chemical hapten exposure (dated by TCRdb to about 2021). With respect to the entire study: For sensitization, 2% DPC in acetone was applied to an approximately 2 cm by approximately 2 cm area of upper inner arm skin. Patch testing was performed on the upper back with Finn chambers containing 0.01% DPC, and the patch tests were scored after 6 days according to International Contact Dermatitis Research Group standards. Approximately 28 alopecia patients gave blood for TCR sequencing at one to four time points (pre-sensitization, 2, 6 and 24 weeks). Patient blood was sampled pre-sensitization (week 0) and at 2, 6 and about 24 weeks after DPC sensitization. Libraries were pooled for sequencing, and per-sample TCR yields varied mainly because of small differences in library volumes within the pool. In alopecia patients, the study followed how the peripheral blood TCR repertoire changed in vivo over primary and secondary sensitization to diphenylcyclopropenone (DPC), a hapten. The patient cohort, mostly female, included alopecia areata with under or over 50% scalp involvement, alopecia totalis and alopecia universalis. Throughout the approximately 23-week study period, patients were also given weekly therapeutic DPC doses on the scalp. Here is what the overall study found, with its caveats: Repeated subsampling changed both the strength of the expansion versus patch-test correlation and the threshold at which that correlation became significant. Compared with pre-sensitization or healthy control sets, expanded TCRs formed significantly more large CDR3 similarity clusters, which is consistent with antigen-driven responses. The number of TCRs above 1 in 1000 frequency did not change with DPC sensitization; there was no evidence of global repertoire structure alterations. Alopecia, a presumed autoimmune disease, was present in all patients, so the immune response of the patients might differ from that of healthy individuals. Patch test score correlated positively with the number of PT1 expanded TCRs, reaching significance at thresholds 8, 16 and 32 but not at 4.

Libraries were constructed by RACE. TCRdb records NextSeq 500 as the sequencer. During library preparation, unique molecular identifiers were attached to individual cDNA molecules so that TCRs could be counted in a quantitative, reproducible way. For every blood RNA sample, sequencing covered both the TCR alpha and TCR beta chains. As for the original processing: Samples had a median of roughly 99,000 TCRs, with a range from roughly 23,224 to 700,000. V, J and CDR3 annotation of the TCR reads was performed with the Decombinator software suite. For the PS versus PT1 abundance plots, all samples were subsampled to the same number of TCRs (28,000). Expanded TCRs were defined as absent before sensitization and observed at least eight times at the 2-week time point. In TCRdb, the public reads were trimmed at Q25 with fastp and aligned with MiXCR, with productive beta chains retained. Rows matching on CDR3 protein sequence are summarized as one entry with the most common DNA and genes. These V and J calls rely on TCRdb rather than the paper's analysis. The sample data list around 350,000 distinct CDR3 sequences, and about 5% of these were observed just once. About 7.7% of the sample goes to the ten largest clones.

This clonotype was seen a handful of times. The target of this receptor is not known. The input lacks base qualities; no much larger clone sits a single base away. Its CDR3 holds 22 amino acids, cysteine through phenylalanine. Just CDR3 DNA is preserved here, 66 bases in frame from base 1. As encoded in the germline V gene, CDR1 is LGHNT while CDR2 is FRNRAP. Trimming leaves V shorter by 2 bases and J shorter by 2 bases, with the junction holding 26 bases beyond the gene matches. According to the study, the label for this sample's time point signals: pre-sensitization, week 0. The treatment or condition tag for this specimen amounts to: therapeutic diphenylcyclopropenone sensitization with weekly scalp DPC. At every patch-test visit, the blood draw took place before the patch test was put on. Patients were considered eligible if aged 18 to 70, diagnosed with alopecia and deemed suitable for DPC therapy, and patients were excluded if pregnant. Total RNA was extracted from unfractionated whole blood collected in Tempus Blood RNA tubes.

The sequencing here drew on whole blood, taken in connection with sensitization to the hapten diphenylcyclopropenone (DPC). This clonotype was obtained from a woman under 30 with alopecia areata. Some clones in this sample may be carry-over from other donors' samples. This chain joins TRBV12-5 to TRBJ2-5; 7 central bases correspond to TRBD1. The encoded CDR3 is CASGLSLRGLTISPHTQETQYF. The nucleotide sequence is TGTGCTAGTGGTTTGTCCCTTAGGGGGCTGACGATCTCTCCCCATACACAAGAGACCCAGTACTTC.